What follows describes a single T cell receptor (beta chain). This clone showed up just a few times. Which antigen it targets is not known. No qualities accompany the bases; no much larger clone lies one base away. The data stem from a study of metastatic and nonmetastatic thyroid tumors (dated by TCRdb to 2020 to 2022). In terms of the full investigation: Repertoires from peripheral blood and from tumor or nodule tissue samples of malignant and benign thyroid patients were compared.

Before undergoing thyroid surgery, none of the patients had been given any kind of treatment. The study retrospectively analysed patient clinical samples collected from the early 2010s to the late 2010s using T-cell receptor beta sequencing. Points the paper makes about the study in general: In both blood and tumor samples, TCR beta diversity was reported to be significantly higher in malignant tumors than in benign nodules.

The protocol used for the library was PCR. Sequencing used an Illumina HiSeq 4000. High-throughput sequencing was used to profile the CDR3 region of the TCR beta-chain in every patient. For the original study's pipeline: Drawing on CDR3 differences between clinicopathological groups, the researchers built a classifier meant to tell apart patients with distant-metastatic papillary thyroid cancer. The Shannon index was used to assess repertoire diversity, and the Morisita-Horn index was used to assess tumor-blood repertoire similarity. Using fastp trimming at Q25 and MiXCR clonotype assembly, TCRdb reanalyzed the public sequencing data and kept in-frame beta chains. These V and J calls originate from TCRdb's pipeline instead of the authors' own analysis. The sample has approximately 2,900 clones on record, around 36% of them singletons. The ten top clones hold 20% to 25% of the sample. The TCR comes from a female donor with papillary thyroid cancer or a benign thyroid nodule (not recorded which). Some clones in this sample may be carry-over from other donors' samples. Sequenced: tumor tissue.

In nucleotides, the sequence is TGTGCCAGCACCCCCAGTGGAGGGGCGGTCGGGGAGCTGTTTTTT. It specifies CASTPSGGAVGELFF. The chain couples TRBV2 to TRBJ2-2, with a tentative D gene TRBD2 over 6 matching bases. V is clipped by 7 bases and J by 7 bases, and the sequence between their germline boundaries is 19 bases long. Reading the germline V gene gives CDR1 SNHLY and CDR2 FYNNEI. Its CDR3 holds 15 amino acids, cysteine through phenylalanine. Solely the CDR3 DNA is kept, with 45 bases framed from the first base.